A single sample is the source of the 26 T cell receptor beta chains below, sequenced in a study of EBV T-cell therapy then PD-1 blockade in nasopharyngeal carcinoma. Assay used: immunoSEQ multiplex PCR; TCRdb lists only in-frame clones, some missing. This sample yields over 15,000 clones, of which approximately 88% are seen a single time; around 29% belongs to the top ten. These TCRs' antigens remain unknown. Treatment reported: AdE1-LMPpoly-expanded autologous EBV-specific T-cell therapy followed by anti-PD-1 nivolumab. Sequencing used CD8+ T cells from blood, obtained around day 33 from a patient whose treatment included autologous EBV-specific T cells and nivolumab. The receptors come from a middle-aged man with nasopharyngeal carcinoma.

The chain links TRBV5-1 to TRBJ2-2, with D possibly TRBD2 on 7 matching bases. This CDR3 has 16 amino acids. Looked up from germline, CDR1 is SGHRS and CDR2 is YFSETQ. Trimming left V 4 bases short and J 3 bases short, with 16 bases between. Here the CDR3 DNA reads TGCGCCAGCAGCCCGGAGGGGGGGGGATACACCGGGGAGCTGTTTTTT. Its translation is CASSPEGGGYTGELFF. Variable domain in full (rest from reference TRBV5-1 and TRBJ2-2): KAGVTQTPRYLIKTRGQQVTLSCSPISGHRSVSWYQQTPGQGLQFLFEYFSETQRNKGNFPGRFSGRQFSNSRSEMNVSTLELGDSALYLCASSPEGGGYTGELFFGEGSRLTVL.

About this clone: This CDR3 is also generated by other DNA sequences in the sample. This chain connects TRBV7-9 to TRBJ2-7; D unresolved. V lost 4 bases and J lost 2, with 3 bases in between. The germline CDR1 and CDR2 sequences are SEHNR and FQNEAQ (reference sequence). The CDR3 totals 11 residues. CDR3 in DNA: TGTGCCAGCAGCTCGACCTACGAGCAGTACTTC. Protein: CASSSTYEQYF. The full variable domain, with the rest looked up from reference TRBV7-9 and TRBJ2-7, is DTGVSQNPRHKITKRGQNVTFRCDPISEHNRLYWYRQTLGQGPEFLTYFQNEAQLEKSRLLSDRFSAERPKGSFSTLEIQRTEQGDSAMYLCASSSTYEQYFGPGTRLTVT.

J is TRBJ2-6 and V is TRBV4-2; TRBD1 matches 7 bases. The CDR3 loop spans 16 amino acids. Germline CDR1 reads LGHNA; CDR2 reads YNFKEQ. V shed 3 bases and J 4 bases; nucleotides not matched to a gene: 6. The CDR3 bases are TGTGCCAGCAGCCAGGAAACAGGGGTAGGGGCCAACGTCCTGACTTTC. The encoded protein is CASSQETGVGANVLTF.

This chain links TRBV28 with TRBJ2-2, with a weak D call TRBD1 (5 bases). V was clipped by 8 bases and J by 1 base, with 17 bases between them. CDR3 length equals 16 residues. The V gene's germline CDR1 is MDHEN and CDR2 SYDVKM. The CDR3 loop is CASLPIGHLNTGELFF. CDR3 DNA sequence: TGTGCCAGCCTCCCCATCGGACACCTGAACACCGGGGAGCTGTTTTTT.

The chain is built from TRBV7-6 and TRBJ2-1; 9 nucleotides match TRBD1. Germline V gene data show CDR1 as SGHVS and CDR2 as FNYEAQ. The V and J ends lost 5 bases and 5 bases, in that order; junction bases with no gene match: 4. This CDR3 spans 14 amino acids. The CDR3 region has the DNA TGTGCCAGCAGCCGACGGGACAGGGACAATGAGCAGTTCTTC. It specifies CASSRRDRDNEQFF. Looking up the rest from reference TRBV7-6 and TRBJ2-1 gives the full variable domain: GAGVSQSPRYKVTKRGQDVALRCDPISGHVSLYWYRQALGQGPEFLTYFNYEAQQDKSGLPNDRFSAERPEGSISTLTIQRTEQRDSAMYRCASSRRDRDNEQFFGPGTRLTVL.

This clone has just one count. The chain employs TRBV12-5 and TRBJ1-2, with D unresolved. There are 12 residues in the CDR3. The V gene's germline CDR1 is LGHNT and CDR2 FRNRAP. Trimming left V 5 bases short and J 8 bases short, with 12 bases between. The CDR3 coding sequence is TGTGCTAGTGGTGTCCCACCCTACGGCTACACCTTC. Translated, it gives CASGVPPYGYTF.

J is TRBJ1-5 and V is TRBV28, with D uncertain. Trimming stripped 7 bases from V and 7 bases from J, with 14 bases between. The CDR3 covers 13 residues. Germline CDR1 reads MDHEN; CDR2 reads SYDVKM. The CDR3 here is CASTSREAQPQHF. The DNA of the CDR3 is TGTGCCAGCACCTCCCGGGAGGCCCAGCCCCAGCATTTT.

This clone was seen just once. The rearrangement links TRBV15 to TRBJ2-7; TRBD2 is a possible D gene (7 bases). This CDR3 has 15 amino acids. V lost 1 base and J 0 bases, leaving 10 bases between the germline ends. Germline V gene lookup returns CDR1 LNHNV and CDR2 YYDKDF (reference sequence). CDR3 region: CATSRGGGISYEQYF. The CDR3 DNA follows: TGTGCCACCAGCAGAGGGGGGGGCATCTCCTACGAGCAGTACTTC.

This chain uses TRBV27 with TRBJ2-7; D uncertain. Germline CDR1 MNHEY, CDR2 SMNVEV (reference sequence). V gave up 2 bases and J gave up 2 bases, with 10 bases separating them. The CDR3 has 14 amino acids. The CDR3 sequence is CASSLRMRTYEQYF. Here the CDR3 DNA reads TGTGCCAGCAGTTTACGTATGCGCACCTACGAGCAGTACTTC.

This chain joins TRBV10-3 and TRBJ1-4; TRBD1 might be the D (6 bases). V gave up 3 bases and J gave up 7 bases, with 9 bases separating them. CDR3 size: 13 residues. Germline V lookup: CDR1 ENHRY, CDR2 SYGVKD. CDR3 region: CAISETGTEKLFF. The CDR3 coding sequence is TGTGCCATCAGTGAAACAGGGACTGAAAAACTGTTTTTT.

J is TRBJ2-1 and V is TRBV7-2; D is unclear. V was trimmed by 4 bases and J by 5 bases, leaving 3 bases between them. The CDR3 loop spans 11 amino acids. Germline values: CDR1 SGHTA, CDR2 FQGNSA. DNA for the CDR3: TGTGCCAGCAGCTCAGACAATGAGCAGTTCTTC. This sequence encodes CASSSDNEQFF.

This clone appeared a single time. The V gene is TRBV11-1, the J gene TRBJ2-5; 9 bases align to TRBD2. V trimming: 4 bases; J trimming: 1 base; junction bases outside the gene matches: 7. Per the germline V gene, CDR1 is SGHAT and CDR2 is FQDESV (reference sequence). This CDR3 region has 16 residues. CDR3 amino acids: CASSSWTSALQETQYF. CDR3 sequence (DNA): TGTGCCAGCAGCTCTTGGACTAGCGCCCTCCAAGAGACCCAGTACTTC.

The chain employs TRBV4-1 and TRBJ1-4; D remains unclear. The germline V and J ends were trimmed by 3 bases and 10 bases, with 9 bases remaining between them. Looked up from germline, CDR1 is MGHRA and CDR2 is YSYEKL. The CDR3 is 12 amino acids. In DNA form, the CDR3 reads TGCGCCAGCAGCCAGCCCCTAGGAAAACTGTTTTTT. Amino acid sequence: CASSQPLGKLFF.

V is TRBV7-9 and J is TRBJ1-2, with a weak D call TRBD1 (6 bases). The CDR3 contains 16 residues. V lost 0 bases, J lost 3 bases, and 14 bases lay in between. CDR1 is SEHNR, CDR2 FQNEAQ, per germline (reference sequence). The CDR3 loop reads CASSLANREDYYGYTF. CDR3 DNA: TGTGCCAGCAGCTTAGCGAACAGGGAGGACTACTATGGCTACACCTTC. The variable domain in full, with the rest retrieved from reference TRBV7-9 and TRBJ1-2, is DTGVSQNPRHKITKRGQNVTFRCDPISEHNRLYWYRQTLGQGPEFLTYFQNEAQLEKSRLLSDRFSAERPKGSFSTLEIQRTEQGDSAMYLCASSLANREDYYGYTFGSGTRLTVV.

This clone is judged medium-sized (0.01 to 0.1%). The J gene is TRBJ2-7, the V gene TRBV6-2 or TRBV6-3; D is possibly TRBD2 (5 bases). This CDR3 has 16 amino acids. Germline V gene data show CDR1 as MNHEY and CDR2 as SVGEGT. V lost 4 bases and J 3 bases, leaving 19 bases between the germline ends. The CDR3, as DNA: TGTGCCAGCAGTTCCACCAGGTGGGAGAACTACTACGAGCAGTACTTC. Encoded protein: CASSSTRWENYYEQYF.

The chain carries TRBV29-1 and TRBJ1-3, with D possibly matching TRBD1 (5 bases). The V and J ends lost 0 bases and 1 base respectively, with 13 bases between them. The germline V gene has CDR1 SQVTM and CDR2 ANQGSEA. The CDR3 sequence is 16 residues long. The CDR3 spells CSVEDPGHHSGNTIYF. The CDR3, as DNA: TGCAGCGTTGAAGATCCAGGACACCATTCTGGAAACACCATATATTTT.

This rearrangement joins TRBV4-2 to TRBJ2-2; 7 bases fit TRBD1. V shed 1 base and J 9 bases; nucleotides not matched to a gene: 5. Per the germline V gene, CDR1 is LGHNA and CDR2 is YNFKEQ. The CDR3 loop spans 14 amino acids. CDR3 nucleotide sequence: TGTGCCAGCAGCCAAGCAGGGGGTGGACGGGAGCTGTTTTTT. The encoded protein is CASSQAGGGRELFF.

V is TRBV6-6 and J is TRBJ1-2; 7 bases line up with TRBD1. J gave up 7 bases and V 5 bases, and 13 bases lay outside the gene matches. There are 15 residues in the CDR3. Germline assignment: CDR1 MNHNY and CDR2 SVGAGI (reference sequence). DNA for the CDR3: TGTGCCAGCAGTCATTCTTACAGGGGTGGTGGTGGCTACACCTTC. Its protein is CASSHSYRGGGGYTF.

The genes are TRBV25-1 and TRBJ2-7; perhaps D is TRBD1 or TRBD2 (5 bases each). This CDR3 is 13 amino acids long. CDR1 and CDR2 from the germline V gene are MGHDK and SYGVNS. V lost 8 bases to trimming and J lost 2 bases, with 13 bases between them. The CDR3 DNA sequence: TGTGCCAGCGGACGGGACGGAACCTACGAGCAGTACTTC. This codes for CASGRDGTYEQYF.

V and J are TRBV6-4 and TRBJ1-2; D unresolved. With 3 bases removed from V and 7 bases from J, the gap between germline ends came to 12 bases. Germline loops: CDR1 MRHNA, CDR2 SNTAGT. This CDR3 comprises 13 residues. Here the CDR3 DNA reads TGTGCCAGCAGTGATTCAGCGGAAAGTGGCTACACCTTC. Its protein is CASSDSAESGYTF.

In this sample, this clone turned up once. The chain combines TRBV2 with TRBJ2-3; the match to TRBD1 covers 9 bases. Germline V CDR1 and CDR2: SNHLY, FYNNEI. There are 18 residues in the CDR3. V was clipped by 4 bases and J by 2 bases; unmatched bases: 13. CDR3 sequence reads: CASSVIQGTGKLTDTQYF. The CDR3 DNA is TGTGCCAGCAGTGTGATACAAGGGACAGGGAAACTCACAGATACGCAGTATTTT.

The chain recombines TRBV7-9 with TRBJ2-3, with D perhaps matching TRBD1 or TRBD2 (6 bases each). CDR1 and CDR2 from the germline V gene are SEHNR and FQNEAQ (reference sequence). The ends were cut back, 2 bases at V and 4 bases at J, with 10 bases in the middle. This CDR3 region has 14 residues. CDR3 nucleotide sequence: TGTGCCAGCAGCTTAAGGGGGGCTTCAGATACGCAGTATTTT. This encodes CASSLRGASDTQYF.

The rearrangement links TRBV7-3 to TRBJ2-1; D is possibly TRBD2 (5 bases). This CDR3 comprises 14 residues. Germline assignment: CDR1 SGHTA and CDR2 FQGTGA. V was clipped by 5 bases and J by 3 bases, with 11 bases between them. The CDR3 loop is CASSPGLNYNEQFF. In nucleotides, the CDR3 is TGTGCCAGCAGCCCCGGACTCAACTACAATGAGCAGTTCTTC. Based on the CDR3 plus reference TRBV7-3 and TRBJ2-1, the full variable domain is GAGVSQTPSNKVTEKGKYVELRCDPISGHTALYWYRQSLGQGPEFLIYFQGTGAADDSGLPNDRFFAVRPEGSVSTLKIQRTERGDSAVYLCASSPGLNYNEQFFGPGTRLTVL.

The chain joins TRBV7-9 to TRBJ1-6; D is unclear. The CDR3 extends over 16 amino acids. The germline V gene encodes CDR1 SEHNR and CDR2 FQNEAQ (reference sequence). V lost 5 bases, J lost 3 bases, and 14 bases lay in between. The CDR3 bases are TGTGCCAGCAGCCCACCCTCGGACTTCTATAATTCACCCCTCCACTTT. Translating gives CASSPPSDFYNSPLHF.

The chain combines TRBV6-4 with TRBJ2-6; D ambiguous. The CDR3 runs 18 residues. Trimming stripped 0 bases from V and 0 bases from J, with 12 bases between. Germline values: CDR1 MRHNA, CDR2 SNTAGT. CDR3 sequence (DNA): TGTGCCAGCAGTGACTCGTCGGCAGGCCACTCTGGGGCCAACGTCCTGACTTTC. It specifies CASSDSSAGHSGANVLTF.

This clone was counted a single time. The chain couples TRBV9 to TRBJ2-7; D assignment may be TRBD1 or TRBD2 (5 bases each). Trimming stripped 2 bases from V and 6 bases from J, with 15 bases between. The CDR3 loop spans 14 amino acids. The V gene's germline CDR1 is SGDLS and CDR2 YYNGEE. The CDR3 sequence is CASSVAEGNFEQYF. CDR3 DNA: TGTGCCAGCAGCGTGGCAGAGGGGAATTTCGAGCAGTACTTC.